Presented here are 28 T cell receptor beta chains from one specimen sequenced in a study of shared clonotypes between healthy human individuals. TCRdb's copy holds only in-frame clones and misses some; the assay was immunoSEQ multiplex PCR. The top ten hold more than 0.9% of the sample, which has some 1,400,000 clones, roughly 97% seen once. Sequenced sample: naive CD4+ T cells sorted from blood. The subset denotes: CD45RA+ positively selected. These TCRs come from a man younger than 40 in good health.

The gene calls are TRBV5-1 and TRBJ2-7, with 12 bases aligning to TRBD1. CDR1 and CDR2 (germline): SGHRS, YFSETQ. This CDR3 has 14 amino acids. With V trimmed by 4 bases and J by 7 bases, 6 bases remained unmatched. CDR3 amino acids: CASSAGTGGGEQYF. DNA of the CDR3: TGCGCCAGCAGCGCCGGGACAGGGGGCGGTGAGCAGTACTTC.

This clone showed up just once. This chain links TRBV10-3 with TRBJ2-7; 8 bases are a match to TRBD2. This CDR3 spans 12 amino acids. Germline V gene data show CDR1 as ENHRY and CDR2 as SYGVKD. With V trimmed by 5 bases and J by 5 bases, 2 bases remained unmatched. Written as DNA, the CDR3 is TGTGCCATCAGTCTTAGCGGGAACGAGCAGTACTTC. It encodes CAISLSGNEQYF.

The chain recombines TRBV11-2 with TRBJ2-7; D possibly corresponds to TRBD2 (6 bases). CDR3 size: 15 residues. CDR1 and CDR2 from the germline V gene are SGHAT and FQNNGV. The V gene lost 4 bases and the J gene lost 3 bases, with 16 bases spanning the gap. CDR3 sequence: CASSSISGAGYEQYF. CDR3 nucleotide sequence: TGTGCCAGCAGCTCAATTAGCGGCGCAGGCTACGAGCAGTACTTC.

V gene TRBV18 combines with J gene TRBJ2-2, with 13 nucleotides matching TRBD2. The CDR3 runs 17 residues. In germline, CDR1 is KGHSH, CDR2 LQKENI. J lost 1 base, V lost 8 bases, and 7 bases had no gene match. In nucleotides, the CDR3 is TGTGCCAGCACGCAATGGACTAGCGGGGGGAACACCGGGGAGCTGTTTTTT. Translation gives CASTQWTSGGNTGELFF.

CDR3 sequence reads: CASSSTGQGGSNQPQHF. CDR3 DNA: TGTGCCAGCAGTTCAACAGGACAGGGCGGCAGCAATCAGCCCCAGCATTTT. The rearrangement joins TRBV28 to TRBJ1-5, with 8 bases identical to TRBD1. This CDR3 region has 17 residues. Losses at the gene ends were 4 bases for V and 1 base for J; bases not matched to a gene: 9. Germline-derived CDR1 and CDR2 are MDHEN and SYDVKM.

The chain employs TRBV11-2 and TRBJ2-7; the D gene could be TRBD1 or TRBD2 (5 bases each). This CDR3 spans 14 amino acids. Trimming pared 5 bases from V and 2 bases from J, leaving 13 bases between. Per the germline V gene, CDR1 is SGHAT and CDR2 is FQNNGV. Here the CDR3 reads CASSPAGATYEQYF. CDR3 DNA: TGTGCCAGCAGCCCCGCCGGGGCCACCTACGAGCAGTACTTC.

This clone came up once. The chain uses TRBV6-1 and TRBJ1-5, with D uncertain. The CDR3 is 15 residues long. Trimming took off 4 bases at V and 0 bases at J, with 10 bases between the two ends. Germline assignment: CDR1 MNHNS and CDR2 SASEGT. CDR3 sequence (DNA): TGTGCCAGCAGTGGAGGGATTTATAGCAATCAGCCCCAGCATTTT. It specifies CASSGGIYSNQPQHF.

In regard to this clone: This sample also contains other DNA sequences that code for the same CDR3. The rearrangement links TRBV18 to TRBJ1-5; D remains ambiguous. CDR1 is KGHSH, CDR2 LQKENI, per germline. This CDR3 has 13 residues. Trimming pared 2 bases from V and 4 bases from J, leaving 6 bases between. The CDR3 region has the DNA TGTGCCAGCTCACCAGAAGGGAATCAGCCCCAGCATTTT. Translation gives CASSPEGNQPQHF.

The chain links TRBV18 to TRBJ2-3; D is uncertain. The CDR3 extends over 13 amino acids. Per the germline V gene, CDR1 is KGHSH and CDR2 is LQKENI. Trimming stripped 5 bases from V and 9 bases from J, with 15 bases between. The CDR3 loop reads CASSGMPPGTQYF. CDR3 bases: TGTGCCAGCTCAGGCATGCCCCCAGGAACGCAGTATTTT.

V and J are TRBV29-1 and TRBJ2-2, with D maybe TRBD2 (6 bases). V gave up 6 bases and J gave up 0 bases, with 14 bases separating them. The CDR3 consists of 15 residues. Germline CDR1 is SQVTM and CDR2 is ANQGSEA. The CDR3 DNA is TGCAGCGTCACGCATAGCGGATCGAACACCGGGGAGCTGTTTTTT. Translation: CSVTHSGSNTGELFF.

The rearrangement links TRBV11-3 to TRBJ2-3; 7 bases are shared with TRBD1. Trimming took 5 bases from V and 0 from J; bases not matched to a gene: 5. Germline V gene data show CDR1 as SGHNT and CDR2 as YENEEA. The CDR3 is 15 residues long. CDR3 residues: CASSVGQASTDTQYF. The CDR3 nucleotides read TGTGCCAGCAGCGTTGGACAGGCAAGCACAGATACGCAGTATTTT.

The rearrangement uses TRBV7-9 and TRBJ2-3; maybe TRBD2 (6 bases). The germline V gene has CDR1 SEHNR and CDR2 FQNEAQ (reference sequence). Trimming shortened V by 1 base and J by 3 bases, and 14 bases separated the two germline ends. The CDR3 extends over 16 amino acids. CDR3 sequence (DNA): TGTGCCAGCAGCTTAGAGGGAGGACGAGCTACAGATACGCAGTATTTT. The encoded protein is CASSLEGGRATDTQYF.

This chain joins TRBV5-1 and TRBJ2-7, with 11 nucleotides matching TRBD2. J lost 1 base, V lost 1 base, and 16 bases had no gene match. The CDR3 covers 20 residues. The germline V gene has CDR1 SGHRS and CDR2 YFSETQ. The CDR3 is CASSLSLGLAGGRGSYEQYF. The CDR3 DNA sequence: TGCGCCAGCAGCTTGTCGCTGGGATTAGCGGGAGGGAGGGGATCCTACGAGCAGTACTTC. The variable domain in full, completed from reference TRBV5-1 and TRBJ2-7, reads KAGVTQTPRYLIKTRGQQVTLSCSPISGHRSVSWYQQTPGQGLQFLFEYFSETQRNKGNFPGRFSGRQFSNSRSEMNVSTLELGDSALYLCASSLSLGLAGGRGSYEQYFGPGTRLTVT.

The CDR3 DNA reads as TGTGCCAGTAGTGGACAGGTTGCGCAGCCCCAGCATTTT. Translation: CASSGQVAQPQHF. The chain employs TRBV19 and TRBJ1-5; 7 nucleotides align to TRBD1. The V segment lost 5 bases and the J segment 7 bases; nucleotides outside the gene matches: 5. The germline gives CDR1 LNHDA, CDR2 SQIVND (reference sequence). This CDR3 has 13 amino acids.

The J gene is TRBJ1-5, the V gene TRBV11-2; weak D call: TRBD1 (6 bases). Trimming removed 4 bases at V and 0 bases at J, with 13 bases between. The CDR3 runs to 16 residues. Germline V lookup: CDR1 SGHAT, CDR2 FQNNGV. The CDR3 reads CASSSGQINSNQPQHF. CDR3 nucleotide sequence: TGTGCCAGCAGCTCAGGACAGATTAATAGCAATCAGCCCCAGCATTTT.

The CDR3 DNA is TGTGCCAGCAGCCCCGGGACCCTGGGGGGCGCGCATACGCAGTATTTT. Translating gives CASSPGTLGGAHTQYF. The rearrangement joins TRBV11-2 to TRBJ2-3; D might be TRBD1 or TRBD2, each matching 6 bases. The CDR3 is 16 amino acids. The V and J ends lost 5 bases and 7 bases respectively, with 22 bases between them. The germline CDR1 and CDR2 sequences are SGHAT and FQNNGV.

The V gene is TRBV6-5, the J gene TRBJ2-1; no firm D call. Germline V gene lookup returns CDR1 MNHEY and CDR2 SVGAGI. The CDR3 extends over 11 amino acids. V was clipped by 5 bases and J by 10 bases, with 9 bases between them. CDR3 DNA sequence: TGTGCCAGCAGTACGTCTCGGGAGCAGTTCTTC. This translates into CASSTSREQFF.

V and J are TRBV6-1 and TRBJ2-1; 7 bases are shared with TRBD1. This CDR3 comprises 13 residues. Germline CDR1 reads MNHNS; CDR2 reads SASEGT. Unmatched junction bases numbered 7, after V lost 0 bases and J lost 14 bases. The CDR3 is CASSEALRTGEFF. The CDR3 DNA reads TGTGCCAGCAGTGAAGCGCTTAGGACAGGAGAGTTCTTC.

The chain links TRBV7-2 to TRBJ2-1; D possibly corresponds to TRBD2 (6 bases). V lost 3 bases and J 5 bases, leaving 11 bases between the germline ends. The germline V gene encodes CDR1 SGHTA and CDR2 FQGNSA. CDR3 size: 14 residues. The CDR3 region has the DNA TGTGCCAGCAGCTTTCGGGGGATCAACAATGAGCAGTTCTTC. Amino acid sequence: CASSFRGINNEQFF.

This clone was observed once. This chain links TRBV27 with TRBJ2-7; 7 nucleotides match TRBD2. Germline lookup yields CDR1 MNHEY and CDR2 SMNVEV (reference sequence). V trimming: 2 bases; J trimming: 4 bases; junction bases outside the gene matches: 8. This CDR3 region has 15 residues. CDR3 nucleotide sequence: TGTGCCAGCAGTTTAATGCCAGGGACTATTTACGAGCAGTACTTC. Translated, it gives CASSLMPGTIYEQYF.

This sequence joins TRBV18 and TRBJ2-2; D is unresolved. CDR1 is KGHSH and CDR2 is LQKENI in the germline V gene. V lost 3 bases and J 0 bases, leaving 8 bases between the germline ends. This CDR3 region has 15 residues. This chain's CDR3 is CASSPSTANTGELFF. Written as DNA, the CDR3 is TGTGCCAGCTCACCCTCAACAGCGAACACCGGGGAGCTGTTTTTT.

V is TRBV27 and J is TRBJ2-6; possibly TRBD1 for D (6 bases). The CDR3 has 16 amino acids. Trimming removed 6 bases from V and 0 bases from J, with 12 bases in between. The germline CDR1 and CDR2 sequences are MNHEY and SMNVEV (reference sequence). Here the CDR3 DNA reads TGTGCCAGCAGACCCGTAGGGGGCTCTGGGGCCAACGTCCTGACTTTC. It encodes CASRPVGGSGANVLTF.

The rearrangement joins TRBV4-3 to TRBJ2-7, with TRBD1 identical over 8 bases. The CDR3 covers 17 residues. Germline values: CDR1 LGHNA, CDR2 YSLEER. V shed 3 bases, J shed 0 bases, and the junction held 10 bases outside the gene matches. The CDR3 DNA reads TGCGCCAGCAGCCATCTAAATTTCGACAGGGGCTCCTACGAGCAGTACTTC. Translating gives CASSHLNFDRGSYEQYF.

The V call is TRBV19, the J call TRBJ1-2; D is perhaps TRBD1 (5 bases). Trimming pared 4 bases from V and 8 bases from J, leaving 20 bases between. This CDR3 is 15 amino acids long. Germline V gene data show CDR1 as LNHDA and CDR2 as SQIVND (reference sequence). CDR3 nucleotides: TGTGCCAGTAGTAATCCGGGGCCCAAGTTAGGAGGCTACACCTTC. It translates to CASSNPGPKLGGYTF.

The rearrangement joins TRBV5-6 to TRBJ1-2, with a weak D call TRBD1 (5 bases). V was cut by 2 bases and J by 6 bases, with 11 bases left in between. Germline V lookup: CDR1 SGHDT, CDR2 YYEEEE. The CDR3 has 13 amino acids. The CDR3 coding sequence is TGTGCCAGCAGCTTCACGGGGCCGGATGGCTACACCTTC. Translation: CASSFTGPDGYTF.

Comments on this clone: The same CDR3 can be traced to other DNA sequences in this sample. The J gene is TRBJ2-7, the V gene TRBV9; D gene ambiguous. CDR3 length: 13 residues. Trimming cost V 0 bases and J 2 bases, with 6 bases left between them. The germline V gene encodes CDR1 SGDLS and CDR2 YYNGEE. The CDR3 DNA reads as TGTGCCAGCAGCGTAGGGGCTGCCTACGAGCAGTACTTC. Its protein product is CASSVGAAYEQYF. Supplemented by reference TRBV9 and TRBJ2-7, the full variable domain reads DSGVTQTPKHLITATGQRVTLRCSPRSGDLSVYWYQQSLDQGLQFLIQYYNGEERAKGNILERFSAQQFPDLHSELNLSSLELGDSALYFCASSVGAAYEQYFGPGTRLTVT.

The chain has TRBV6-6 and TRBJ2-1; D remains unclear. Germline CDR1 reads MNHNY; CDR2 reads SVGAGI (reference sequence). The CDR3 runs to 12 residues. The V and J ends lost 0 bases and 15 bases respectively, with 12 bases between them. The CDR3 DNA reads TGTGCCAGCAGTTACTCGCTCAGCATTTGGTTCTTC. This encodes CASSYSLSIWFF.

This clone was counted a single time. The V and J genes are TRBV19 and TRBJ1-2; D may be TRBD1 (5 bases). Trimming shortened V by 8 bases and J by 7 bases, and 23 bases separated the two germline ends. The CDR3 spans 15 residues. Germline CDR1 reads LNHDA; CDR2 reads SQIVND (reference sequence). Here the CDR3 DNA reads TGTGCCAGTTCCATAACCGGGACGGCAGGCCTTGGCTACACCTTC. It yields the protein CASSITGTAGLGYTF.